This TCR beta chain appears in the sequencing data of a study of T cell changes during pregnancy in multiple sclerosis. Germline values: CDR1 MGHRA, CDR2 YSYEKL. With V trimmed by 0 bases and J by 6 bases, 3 bases remained unmatched. This CDR3 spans 14 amino acids. Only a few counts were recorded for this clone. Here immunoSEQ multiplex PCR was the method, and the copy in TCRdb shows in-frame clones only, minus some. The sample shows roughly 63,000 clones, 80% to 95% of them seen only once. The chain couples TRBV4-1 to TRBJ1-1; TRBD1 matches 8 bases. This clonotype originated in a female donor in good health, enrolled as a control in a pregnancy study. The specimen comprised peripheral blood, sampled in the second trimester of pregnancy. The CDR3 nucleotides are TGCGCCAGCAGCCAAGAACAGGGGGGCTCTGAAGCTTTCTTT. It specifies CASSQEQGGSEAFF.